This TCR beta chain derives from a study of blood T cell repertoires in COVID-19. Study at large: Acute-phase and convalescent COVID-19 samples originated in the United States, Italy and Spain. The analysed material was cDNA or gDNA that came from T cells, B-cell-depleted T cells, or PBMCs.

How the authors handled the data: Reference gene primer amplification yielded estimated nucleated cell counts. Profiling relied on immunoSEQ multiplex PCR, and the TCRdb table lists in-frame clones only, not all of them. V, J and clone size reflect that table, while D and trimming were determined from the DNA. The sample lists roughly 110,000 clones; 85% were seen once. Germline V gene data show CDR1 as MNHNS and CDR2 as SASEGT. The CDR3 totals 15 residues. V was shortened by 2 bases and J by 4 bases, with 13 bases between the two germline ends. The genes are TRBV6-1 and TRBJ2-3; tentative D call: TRBD2 (6 bases). Sequencing was performed on peripheral blood. The receptor was isolated from a human donor in a cohort sampled during active COVID-19. CDR3 region: CASSEWLASADTQYF. The CDR3 bases are TGTGCCAGCAGTGAATGGCTAGCGTCCGCAGATACGCAGTATTTT.